These 9 T cell receptor beta chains originate from one sample sequenced in a study of OX40 agonist ivuxolimab in advanced cancers. Libraries were prepared by immunoSEQ multiplex PCR; TCRdb keeps only in-frame clonotypes and omits some of them. Of roughly 80,000 clones listed, roughly 90% are singletons. The sample was CD4+ or CD8+ T cells sorted from blood, taken in a trial of the OX40 agonist ivuxolimab. These receptors came from an adult with an advanced solid tumor such as melanoma, head and neck, liver or kidney cancer.

V and J are TRBV5-6 and TRBJ1-1, with D tentatively TRBD1 (6 bases). CDR1 is SGHDT and CDR2 is YYEEEE in the germline V gene. With 5 bases removed from V and 0 bases from J, the gap between germline ends came to 8 bases. There are 13 residues in the CDR3. CDR3 bases: TGTGCCAGCAGTGGACAGTTGAACACTGAAGCTTTCTTT. It encodes CASSGQLNTEAFF.

V and J are TRBV9 and TRBJ1-3; tentative D call: TRBD1 (6 bases). Germline V gives CDR1 SGDLS, CDR2 YYNGEE. Trimming cost V 5 bases and J 1 base, with 22 bases left between them. The CDR3 consists of 18 residues. Written as DNA, the CDR3 is TGTGCCAGCAGTCTTCCCCCCCGAGGGGGGAAATCTGGAAACACCATATATTTT. As protein: CASSLPPRGGKSGNTIYF.

V gene TRBV7-2 combines with J gene TRBJ1-5, with unresolved D. This CDR3 contains 16 residues. Trimming shortened V by 1 base and J by 0 bases, and 10 bases separated the two germline ends. Germline-derived CDR1 and CDR2 are SGHTA and FQGNSA. CDR3 DNA sequence: TGTGCCAGCAGCTTAGATTTGACACCTAGCAATCAGCCCCAGCATTTT. Amino acids: CASSLDLTPSNQPQHF.

This clone has more than one count but fewer than ten. The rearrangement uses TRBV6-6 and TRBJ1-4; 7 positions agree with TRBD1. CDR3 length: 15 residues. Germline values: CDR1 MNHNY, CDR2 SVGAGI (reference sequence). The trim removed 7 bases at V and 7 bases at J, leaving 12 bases unmatched. The CDR3 sequence: CASNKAGQLSEKLFF. The CDR3 DNA reads as TGTGCCAGCAACAAGGCGGGACAGTTGTCTGAAAAACTGTTTTTT.

The rearrangement joins TRBV19 to TRBJ2-7, with TRBD2 as a possible D gene (7 bases). CDR3 length: 16 amino acids. V was trimmed by 3 bases and J by 3 bases, leaving 18 bases between them. Germline CDR1 reads LNHDA; CDR2 reads SQIVND (reference sequence). Here the CDR3 reads CASSISIGGGYYEQYF. In DNA form, the CDR3 reads TGTGCCAGTAGTATTTCCATAGGGGGGGGGTACTACGAGCAGTACTTC.

The chain's CDR3 is CASSLPGAGGHSYEQYF. CDR3 bases: TGTGCCAGCAGTTTACCGGGTGCGGGAGGACACTCCTACGAGCAGTACTTC. The chain is built from TRBV28 and TRBJ2-7; TRBD2 matches 8 bases. Germline assignment: CDR1 MDHEN and CDR2 SYDVKM. The CDR3 totals 17 residues. The V segment lost 2 bases and the J segment 0 bases; nucleotides outside the gene matches: 9.

V usage is TRBV28 and J usage is TRBJ1-2; 9 nucleotides match TRBD1. The CDR3 runs to 14 residues. In germline, CDR1 is MDHEN, CDR2 SYDVKM. After removal of 4 bases from V and 5 bases from J, the junction contained 5 bases not matched to a gene. CDR3 coding DNA: TGTGCCAGCAGTTCCCCCGGGACAGGGTATGGCTACACCTTC. It codes for CASSSPGTGYGYTF.

The V gene is TRBV11-3, the J gene TRBJ1-2; tentatively, D is TRBD1 (6 bases). The CDR3 contains 17 residues. Germline V gives CDR1 SGHNT, CDR2 YENEEA. V was pared by 0 bases and J by 4 bases, with 18 bases between. The CDR3 protein is CASSLDSSRGGGYGYTF. The CDR3 DNA reads as TGTGCCAGCAGCTTAGACTCCAGCAGGGGAGGCGGCTATGGCTACACCTTC.

The J gene is TRBJ1-1, the V gene TRBV5-1; D is undetermined. The CDR3 length is 14 residues. The germline gives CDR1 SGHRS, CDR2 YFSETQ. Trimming left V 4 bases short and J 3 bases short, with 13 bases between. In DNA form, the CDR3 reads TGCGCCAGCAGCGAACTTACCGGGGACACTGAAGCTTTCTTT. Residues: CASSELTGDTEAFF.